The 9 T cell receptor beta chains below all came from one sample that was sequenced in a study of cytomegalovirus exposure and HLA in healthy donors. The study ran its PCR with 60 Vbeta and 13 Jbeta primers. The data were produced by immunoSEQ multiplex PCR, yet TCRdb's version contains in-frame clones alone and is incomplete. Of about 150,000 clones in the sample, 80% were seen once. The specimen sequenced was PBMCs. These receptors were obtained from a woman between 35 and 50 years old in good health and CMV-seropositive.

V is TRBV12-5 and J is TRBJ2-1; D unclear. V was pared by 3 bases and J by 4 bases, with 13 bases between. Germline assignment: CDR1 LGHNT and CDR2 FRNRAP. The CDR3 consists of 15 residues. In DNA form, the CDR3 reads TGTGCTAGTGGTTTAAGTGGCGGTATTTACAATGAGCAGTTCTTC. Its translation: CASGLSGGIYNEQFF.

V is TRBV7-9 and J is TRBJ2-7; 9 bases map to TRBD1. This CDR3 region has 15 residues. Germline CDR1 is SEHNR and CDR2 is FQNEAQ (reference sequence). The V gene end was trimmed by 1 base and the J gene end by 5 bases; junction bases not matched to a gene: 6. CDR3 DNA: TGTGCCAGCAGCTTAGGCGGACAGGGGATCCACGAGCAGTACTTC. This codes for CASSLGGQGIHEQYF.

This clone has just one count. Other DNA sequences in the same sample also yield this CDR3. The J gene is TRBJ1-2, the V gene TRBV28, with 7 nucleotides matching TRBD1. Trimming took 3 bases from V and 5 from J; bases not matched to a gene: 6. CDR1 MDHEN and CDR2 SYDVKM come from the germline V gene. CDR3 length: 14 amino acids. CDR3 nucleotides: TGTGCCAGCAGTTTTACAGGGGACTCGTATGGCTACACCTTC. Its protein product is CASSFTGDSYGYTF.

The chain joins TRBV7-6 to TRBJ2-1; D gene ambiguous. The CDR3 is made up of 15 amino acids. The germline V and J ends were trimmed by 2 bases and 5 bases, with 13 bases remaining between them. Germline V gene lookup returns CDR1 SGHVS and CDR2 FNYEAQ. As DNA, the CDR3 is TGTGCCAGCAGCTTATCGACCGGGTGGGACAATGAGCAGTTCTTC. Residues: CASSLSTGWDNEQFF.

This chain links TRBV27 with TRBJ2-5; TRBD1 matches at 12 bases. In germline, CDR1 is MNHEY, CDR2 SMNVEV (reference sequence). V trimming: 6 bases; J trimming: 5 bases; junction bases outside the gene matches: 7. The CDR3 loop spans 15 amino acids. CDR3 in DNA: TGTGCCAGCAGGAGGGGACAGGGGGCAGAGGAGACCCAGTACTTC. This sequence encodes CASRRGQGAEETQYF.

CDR3: CASSWGQGNTEAFF. CDR3 in DNA: TGTGCCAGCAGCTGGGGACAGGGGAACACTGAAGCTTTCTTT. The chain carries TRBV5-6 and TRBJ1-1; 9 bases agree with TRBD1. The CDR3 covers 14 residues. Per the germline V gene, CDR1 is SGHDT and CDR2 is YYEEEE. With 3 bases clipped from V and 1 base from J, the junction kept 1 base outside the gene matches.

V usage is TRBV25-1 and J usage is TRBJ1-2, with unresolved D. This CDR3 is 14 amino acids long. Trimming stripped 2 bases from V and 5 bases from J, with 12 bases between. Germline V gene data show CDR1 as MGHDK and CDR2 as SYGVNS. This CDR3 reads CASSEGHSVYGYTF. The DNA for the CDR3 is TGTGCCAGCAGTGAAGGTCACAGTGTATATGGCTACACCTTC.

In this sample, this clone turned up a few times. Other nucleotide sequences in the sample specify the same CDR3. V usage is TRBV9 and J usage is TRBJ1-1, with 8 positions matching TRBD1. The CDR3 consists of 14 residues. Looked up from germline, CDR1 is SGDLS and CDR2 is YYNGEE. J lost 4 bases, V lost 0 bases, and 2 bases had no gene match. For the CDR3, the DNA is TGTGCCAGCAGCGTAGCTACAGGGGGCACTGAAGCTTTCTTT. The encoded protein is CASSVATGGTEAFF.

This chain joins TRBV9 and TRBJ1-1; D remains ambiguous. The CDR3 extends over 13 amino acids. Germline CDR1 and CDR2: SGDLS and YYNGEE. The V and J ends lost 0 bases and 6 bases respectively, with 9 bases between them. The CDR3 DNA reads as TGTGCCAGCAGCGTAGGTCAGGTCGCTGAAGCTTTCTTT. This sequence encodes CASSVGQVAEAFF.